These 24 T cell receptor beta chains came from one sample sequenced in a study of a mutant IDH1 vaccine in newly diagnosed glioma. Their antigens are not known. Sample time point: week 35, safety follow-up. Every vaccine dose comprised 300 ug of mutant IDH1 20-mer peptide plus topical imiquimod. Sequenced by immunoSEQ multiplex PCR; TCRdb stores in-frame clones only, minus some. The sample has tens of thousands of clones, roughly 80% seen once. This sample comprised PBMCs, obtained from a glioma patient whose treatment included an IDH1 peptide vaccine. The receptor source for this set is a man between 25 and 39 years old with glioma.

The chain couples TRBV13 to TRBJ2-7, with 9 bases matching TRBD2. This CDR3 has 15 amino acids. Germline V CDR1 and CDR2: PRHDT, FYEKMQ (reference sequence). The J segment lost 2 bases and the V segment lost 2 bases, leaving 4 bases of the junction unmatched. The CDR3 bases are TGTGCCAGCAGCTTAAAGGCTAGCGGGACCTACGAGCAGTACTTC. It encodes CASSLKASGTYEQYF.

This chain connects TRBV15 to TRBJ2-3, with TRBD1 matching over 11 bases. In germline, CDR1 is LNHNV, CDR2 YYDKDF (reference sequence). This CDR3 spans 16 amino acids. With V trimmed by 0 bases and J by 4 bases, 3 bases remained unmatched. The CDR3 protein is CATSRESGQGADTQYF. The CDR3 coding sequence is TGTGCCACCAGCAGAGAATCGGGACAGGGGGCAGATACGCAGTATTTT.

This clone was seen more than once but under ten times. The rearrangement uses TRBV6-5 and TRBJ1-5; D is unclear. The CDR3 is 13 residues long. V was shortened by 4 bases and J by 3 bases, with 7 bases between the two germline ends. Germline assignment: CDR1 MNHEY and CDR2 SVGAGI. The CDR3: CASSSRNNQPQHF. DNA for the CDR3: TGTGCCAGCAGTTCCCGGAACAATCAGCCCCAGCATTTT.

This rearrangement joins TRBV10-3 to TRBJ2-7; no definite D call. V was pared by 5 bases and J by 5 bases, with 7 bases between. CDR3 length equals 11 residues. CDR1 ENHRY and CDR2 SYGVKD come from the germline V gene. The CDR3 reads CAISLGNEQYF. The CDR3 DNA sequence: TGTGCCATCAGTTTAGGGAACGAGCAGTACTTC.

CDR3 DNA: TGCGCCAGCAGCTTAACACCGTTTAGCAATCAGCCCCAGCATTTT. This gives the protein CASSLTPFSNQPQHF. The V call is TRBV5-1, the J call TRBJ1-5; D not resolved. Germline loops: CDR1 SGHRS, CDR2 YFSETQ. V was cut by 2 bases and J by 0 bases, with 9 bases left in between. The CDR3 covers 15 residues.

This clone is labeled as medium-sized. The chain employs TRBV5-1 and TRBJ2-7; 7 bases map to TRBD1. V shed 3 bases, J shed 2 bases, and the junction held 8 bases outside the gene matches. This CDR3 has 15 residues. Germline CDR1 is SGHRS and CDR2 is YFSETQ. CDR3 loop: CASSSGQNTAYEQYF. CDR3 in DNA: TGCGCCAGCAGCTCGGGACAGAACACCGCCTACGAGCAGTACTTC.

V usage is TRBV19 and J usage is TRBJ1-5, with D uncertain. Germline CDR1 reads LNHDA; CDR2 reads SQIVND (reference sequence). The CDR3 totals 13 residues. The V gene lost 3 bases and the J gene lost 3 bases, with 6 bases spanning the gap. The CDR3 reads CASSISDNQPQHF. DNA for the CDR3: TGTGCCAGTAGTATTTCAGACAATCAGCCCCAGCATTTT.

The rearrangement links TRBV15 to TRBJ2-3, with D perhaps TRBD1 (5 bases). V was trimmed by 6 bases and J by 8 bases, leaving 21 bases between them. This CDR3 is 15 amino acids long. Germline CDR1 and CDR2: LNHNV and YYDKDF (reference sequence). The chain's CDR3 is CATRKKQDRAVTQYF. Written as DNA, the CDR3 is TGTGCCACCAGGAAAAAACAGGACCGTGCAGTTACGCAGTATTTT.

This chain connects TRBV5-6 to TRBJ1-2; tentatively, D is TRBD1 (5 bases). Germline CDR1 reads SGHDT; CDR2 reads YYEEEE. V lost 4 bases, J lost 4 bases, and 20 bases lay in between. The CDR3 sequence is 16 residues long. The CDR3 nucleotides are TGTGCCAGCAGCATCTACCGGGGGAGCTTGGGCTATGGCTACACCTTC. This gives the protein CASSIYRGSLGYGYTF.

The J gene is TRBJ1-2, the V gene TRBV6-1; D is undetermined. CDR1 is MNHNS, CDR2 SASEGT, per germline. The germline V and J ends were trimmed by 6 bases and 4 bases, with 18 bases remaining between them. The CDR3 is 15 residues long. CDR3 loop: CASSPRLLSPYGYTF. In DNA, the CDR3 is TGTGCCAGCAGCCCGCGGTTGCTCTCCCCCTATGGCTACACCTTC.

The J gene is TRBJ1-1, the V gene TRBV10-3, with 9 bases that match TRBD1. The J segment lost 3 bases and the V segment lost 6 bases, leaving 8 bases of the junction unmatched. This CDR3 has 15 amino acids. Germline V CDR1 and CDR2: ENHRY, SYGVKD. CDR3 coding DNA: TGTGCCATCAGCTCCGGGACAGGGCTAGACACTGAAGCTTTCTTT. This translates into CAISSGTGLDTEAFF.

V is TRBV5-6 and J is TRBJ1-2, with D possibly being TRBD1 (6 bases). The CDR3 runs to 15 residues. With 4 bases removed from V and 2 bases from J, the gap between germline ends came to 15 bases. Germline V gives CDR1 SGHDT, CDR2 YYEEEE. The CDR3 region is CASSPGAGANYGYTF. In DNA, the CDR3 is TGTGCCAGCAGCCCCGGGGCGGGGGCCAACTATGGCTACACCTTC.

The chain's CDR3 is CSVVGWPHTEAFF. The CDR3 DNA reads as TGCAGCGTTGTAGGATGGCCGCACACTGAAGCTTTCTTT. The rearrangement links TRBV29-1 to TRBJ1-1; no firm D call. The V and J ends lost 4 bases and 3 bases respectively, with 12 bases between them. The CDR3 is 13 amino acids. Germline values: CDR1 SQVTM, CDR2 ANQGSEA.

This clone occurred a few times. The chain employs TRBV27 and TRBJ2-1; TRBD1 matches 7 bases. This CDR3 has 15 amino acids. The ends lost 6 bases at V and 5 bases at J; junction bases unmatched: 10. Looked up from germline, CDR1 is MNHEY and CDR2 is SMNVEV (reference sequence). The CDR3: CASSFFRDSHNEQFF. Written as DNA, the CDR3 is TGTGCCAGCAGCTTTTTCAGGGACAGTCACAATGAGCAGTTCTTC.

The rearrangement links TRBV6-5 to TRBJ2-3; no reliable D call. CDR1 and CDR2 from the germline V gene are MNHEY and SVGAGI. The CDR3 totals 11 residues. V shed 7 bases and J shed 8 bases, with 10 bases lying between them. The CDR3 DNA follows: TGTGCCAGCAATTCGGGCCGTACGCAGTATTTT. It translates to CASNSGRTQYF.

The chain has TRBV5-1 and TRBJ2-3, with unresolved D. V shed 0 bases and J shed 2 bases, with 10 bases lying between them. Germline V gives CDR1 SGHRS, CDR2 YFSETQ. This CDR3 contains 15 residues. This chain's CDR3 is CASSLGESYTDTQYF. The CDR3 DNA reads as TGCGCCAGCAGCTTGGGGGAATCCTACACAGATACGCAGTATTTT.

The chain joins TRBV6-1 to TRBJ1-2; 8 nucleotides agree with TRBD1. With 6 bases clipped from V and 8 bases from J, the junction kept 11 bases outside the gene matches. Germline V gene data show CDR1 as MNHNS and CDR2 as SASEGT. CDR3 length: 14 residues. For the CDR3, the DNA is TGTGCCAGCAGACCCCTCCAGGGGGCGGGCGGCTACACCTTC. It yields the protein CASRPLQGAGGYTF.

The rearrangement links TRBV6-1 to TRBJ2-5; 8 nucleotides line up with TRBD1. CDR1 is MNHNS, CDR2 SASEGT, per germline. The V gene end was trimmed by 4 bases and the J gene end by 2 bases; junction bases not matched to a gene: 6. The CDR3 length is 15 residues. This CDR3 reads CASSVAGTGQETQYF. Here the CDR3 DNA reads TGTGCCAGCAGTGTGGCCGGGACAGGACAAGAGACCCAGTACTTC.

The CDR3 reads CASSLGGKETQYF. The CDR3, as DNA: TGTGCCAGCAGCTTGGGGGGGAAAGAGACCCAGTACTTC. The gene calls are TRBV5-4 and TRBJ2-5, with D perhaps given as TRBD1 or TRBD2 (5 bases each). V gave up 0 bases and J gave up 3 bases, with 6 bases separating them. The CDR3 runs to 13 residues. The germline V gene encodes CDR1 SGHNT and CDR2 YYREEE (reference sequence).

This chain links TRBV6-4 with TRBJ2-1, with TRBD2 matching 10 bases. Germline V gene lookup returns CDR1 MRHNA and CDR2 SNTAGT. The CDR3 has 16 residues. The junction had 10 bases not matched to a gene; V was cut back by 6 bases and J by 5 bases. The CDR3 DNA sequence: TGTGCCAGCAGCTCCAGCGGGAGGGCCCTCGACAATGAGCAGTTCTTC. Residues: CASSSSGRALDNEQFF.

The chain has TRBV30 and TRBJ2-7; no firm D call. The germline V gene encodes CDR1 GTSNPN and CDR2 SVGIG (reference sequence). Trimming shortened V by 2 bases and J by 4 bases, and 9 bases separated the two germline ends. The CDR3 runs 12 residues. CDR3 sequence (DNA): TGTGCCTGGAGTAAGGGTAGGTACGAGCAGTACTTC. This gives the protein CAWSKGRYEQYF.

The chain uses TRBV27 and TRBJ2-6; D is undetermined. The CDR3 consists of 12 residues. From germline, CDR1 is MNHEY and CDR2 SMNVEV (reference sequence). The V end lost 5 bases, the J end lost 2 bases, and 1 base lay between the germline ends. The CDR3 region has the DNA TGTGCCAGCAGTCCTGGGGCCAACGTCCTGACTTTC. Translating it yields CASSPGANVLTF.

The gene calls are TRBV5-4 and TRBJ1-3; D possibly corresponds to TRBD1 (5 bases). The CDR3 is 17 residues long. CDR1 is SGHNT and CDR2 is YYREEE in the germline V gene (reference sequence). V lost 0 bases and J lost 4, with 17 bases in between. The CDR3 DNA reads TGTGCCAGCAGCTTGGGCTTCAGGGAAATTGGCGGAAACACCATATATTTT. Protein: CASSLGFREIGGNTIYF.

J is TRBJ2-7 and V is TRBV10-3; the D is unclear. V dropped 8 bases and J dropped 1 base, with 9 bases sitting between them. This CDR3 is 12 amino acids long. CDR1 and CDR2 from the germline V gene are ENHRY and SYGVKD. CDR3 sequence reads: CAILTPSYEQYF. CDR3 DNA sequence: TGTGCCATCCTCACTCCGTCCTACGAGCAGTACTTC.